One sample yielded the 20 T cell receptor beta chains listed below, sequenced in a study of OX40 agonist ivuxolimab in advanced cancers. Sequenced by immunoSEQ multiplex PCR; TCRdb stores in-frame clones only, minus some. The data show more than 15,000 clones, approximately 80% seen once. Sequencing was performed on CD4+ or CD8+ T cells sorted from blood, taken in a trial of the OX40 agonist ivuxolimab. The receptors here all came from an adult with an advanced solid tumor such as melanoma, head and neck, liver or kidney cancer.

The chain has TRBV5-5 and TRBJ2-6, with 8 bases identical to TRBD1. The CDR3 totals 17 residues. CDR1 is SGHKS and CDR2 is YYEKEE in the germline V gene (reference sequence). After removal of 4 bases from V and 0 bases from J, the junction contained 6 bases not matched to a gene. The CDR3 loop reads CASSPLTGDSGANVLTF. The CDR3 DNA reads TGTGCCAGCAGCCCCCTGACAGGGGACTCTGGGGCCAACGTCCTGACTTTC.

This rearrangement joins TRBV7-2 to TRBJ2-1; weak D call: TRBD2 (6 bases). Looked up from germline, CDR1 is SGHTA and CDR2 is FQGNSA. The V gene lost 7 bases and the J gene lost 6 bases, with 16 bases spanning the gap. This CDR3 has 14 amino acids. The CDR3 DNA sequence: TGTGCCAGCACCTGGGAGGCCACCCCCAATGAGCAGTTCTTC. Its protein product is CASTWEATPNEQFF.

The rearrangement joins TRBV7-9 to TRBJ2-3; 11 positions agree with TRBD2. The V gene's germline CDR1 is SEHNR and CDR2 FQNEAQ (reference sequence). The CDR3 is 15 residues long. Trimming cost V 8 bases and J 2 bases; bases outside gene matches: 6. The CDR3 region has the DNA TGTGCCAGCGTCACTAGCGGGAGTCCCACAGATACGCAGTATTTT. Translation gives CASVTSGSPTDTQYF.

The chain has TRBV4-1 and TRBJ2-1; D is perhaps TRBD1 (6 bases). The CDR3 is made up of 14 amino acids. Trimming left V 6 bases short and J 8 bases short, with 17 bases between. Germline CDR1 reads MGHRA; CDR2 reads YSYEKL. CDR3 nucleotide sequence: TGCGCCAGCAGTTCCAACCTGGGGGCCCATGAGCAGTTCTTC. Translated, it gives CASSSNLGAHEQFF.

The gene calls are TRBV6-5 and TRBJ2-7; no clear D gene. Germline CDR1 is MNHEY and CDR2 is SVGAGI. V lost 2 bases and J lost 3, with 5 bases in between. The CDR3 has 12 amino acids. The CDR3 loop reads CASSYRVYEQYF. The CDR3 bases are TGTGCCAGCAGTTACAGGGTCTACGAGCAGTACTTC.

The chain links TRBV7-8 to TRBJ2-7; D may be TRBD1 or TRBD2 (5 bases each). The CDR3 consists of 15 residues. The germline V gene has CDR1 SGHVS and CDR2 FQNEAQ. Trimming stripped 1 base from V and 4 bases from J, with 14 bases between. The CDR3 sequence is CASSLGAGTAYEQYF. The CDR3 bases are TGTGCCAGCAGCTTAGGAGCAGGGACGGCATACGAGCAGTACTTC.

This clone rates as medium-sized. This chain joins TRBV2 and TRBJ1-4; TRBD1 might be the D (5 bases). The length of the CDR3 is 15 residues. The V gene lost 6 bases and the J gene lost 2 bases, with 13 bases spanning the gap. Germline V gene sequence: CDR1 SNHLY, CDR2 FYNNEI. The CDR3 here is CASRSQGWTNEKLFF. CDR3 DNA: TGTGCCAGCAGGTCCCAGGGATGGACTAATGAAAAACTGTTTTTT.

This clone was found once. The chain combines TRBV7-8 with TRBJ1-2, with 10 bases that match TRBD1. The junction had 6 bases not matched to a gene; V was cut back by 0 bases and J by 2 bases. The CDR3 has 17 residues. The germline V gene has CDR1 SGHVS and CDR2 FQNEAQ. The CDR3 DNA reads as TGTGCCAGCAGCTTAGCGAGGACAGGGGGGTCCAACTATGGCTACACCTTC. It codes for CASSLARTGGSNYGYTF.

The V and J genes are TRBV27 and TRBJ2-1; the match to TRBD1 covers 7 bases. J gave up 6 bases and V 5 bases, and 7 bases lay outside the gene matches. CDR3 length: 14 amino acids. Germline V gene data show CDR1 as MNHEY and CDR2 as SMNVEV (reference sequence). The DNA of the CDR3 is TGTGCCAGCAGTGTAGGGACAGCAGGCAATGAGCAGTTCTTC. Its translation is CASSVGTAGNEQFF.

This rearrangement joins TRBV4-3 to TRBJ2-1; 8 nucleotides align to TRBD2. Looked up from germline, CDR1 is LGHNA and CDR2 is YSLEER. The CDR3 is 15 amino acids. J lost 8 bases, V lost 3 bases, and 9 bases had no gene match. This CDR3 reads CASSQFWSGGYEQFF. DNA for the CDR3: TGCGCCAGCAGCCAGTTTTGGAGCGGGGGATATGAGCAGTTCTTC.

The chain couples TRBV5-1 to TRBJ2-3; D is perhaps TRBD2 (6 bases). CDR3 length: 15 amino acids. The V end was cut by 1 base, the J end by 0 bases, with 9 bases between. Looked up from germline, CDR1 is SGHRS and CDR2 is YFSETQ. The CDR3 sequence: CASSLLGTSTDTQYF. The CDR3 bases are TGCGCCAGCAGCTTGCTGGGGACTAGCACAGATACGCAGTATTTT.

This clone was counted a few times. This likely came from a read error, as a far larger clone is one base away. V gene TRBV25-1 combines with J gene TRBJ1-1; TRBD1 might be the D (5 bases). CDR1 is MGHDK, CDR2 SYGVNS, per germline. This CDR3 has 13 amino acids. Trimming took off 5 bases at V and 1 base at J, with 8 bases between the two ends. CDR3 DNA sequence: TGTGCCAGCAGTCCCACAGGGAACACTGAAGCTTTCTTT. It yields the protein CASSPTGNTEAFF. The whole variable domain, remainder taken from reference TRBV25-1 and TRBJ1-1, is EADIYQTPRYLVIGTGKKITLECSQTMGHDKMYWYQQDPGMELHLIHYSYGVNSTEKGDLSSESTVSRIRTEHFPLTLESARPSHTSQYLCASSPTGNTEAFFGQGTRLTVV.

The rearrangement joins TRBV6-1 to TRBJ1-2, with D possibly TRBD1 on 5 matching bases. The CDR3 has 15 residues. The V gene lost 8 bases and the J gene lost 2 bases, with 18 bases spanning the gap. In germline, CDR1 is MNHNS, CDR2 SASEGT. The DNA of the CDR3 is TGTGCCAGCCTCGACCGCGACAGACAGAACTATGGCTACACCTTC. Translating it yields CASLDRDRQNYGYTF.

This rearrangement joins TRBV9 to TRBJ2-3; D may be TRBD1 or TRBD2 (5 bases each). Germline V CDR1 and CDR2: SGDLS, YYNGEE. This CDR3 spans 15 amino acids. V shed 5 bases and J shed 0 bases, with 13 bases lying between them. CDR3 sequence: CASSDGTASTDTQYF. DNA for the CDR3: TGTGCCAGCAGTGACGGGACGGCTAGCACAGATACGCAGTATTTT.

This chain joins TRBV6-1 and TRBJ2-7; D not resolved. In germline, CDR1 is MNHNS, CDR2 SASEGT. This CDR3 is 15 amino acids long. The V gene lost 7 bases and the J gene lost 0 bases, with 16 bases spanning the gap. CDR3 in DNA: TGTGCCAGCATACAAAGGCACTCGAGCTCCTACGAGCAGTACTTC. Its protein product is CASIQRHSSSYEQYF.

The chain is built from TRBV9 and TRBJ2-7; D is perhaps TRBD1 (6 bases). The V end lost 0 bases, the J end lost 1 base, and 11 bases lay between the germline ends. Per the germline V gene, CDR1 is SGDLS and CDR2 is YYNGEE. This CDR3 region has 15 residues. CDR3 coding DNA: TGTGCCAGCAGCGTAGAGGGGGAATTGTCCTACGAGCAGTACTTC. Translating it yields CASSVEGELSYEQYF. The full variable domain, with the rest looked up from reference TRBV9 and TRBJ2-7, is DSGVTQTPKHLITATGQRVTLRCSPRSGDLSVYWYQQSLDQGLQFLIQYYNGEERAKGNILERFSAQQFPDLHSELNLSSLELGDSALYFCASSVEGELSYEQYFGPGTRLTVT.

V gene TRBV4-1 combines with J gene TRBJ1-1; D call uncertain. Between the trimmed V and J ends, which lost 4 bases and 1 base, there was a span of 13 bases. The CDR3 consists of 15 residues. The germline CDR1 and CDR2 sequences are MGHRA and YSYEKL. Written as DNA, the CDR3 is TGCGCCAGCAGCCTCGCACCCGGCAGGAACACTGAAGCTTTCTTT. It translates to CASSLAPGRNTEAFF.

CDR3 loop: CASSGGTTGGYGYTF. The CDR3 region has the DNA TGCGCCAGCAGCGGGGGTACGACAGGGGGCTATGGCTACACCTTC. The rearrangement joins TRBV4-1 to TRBJ1-2; 9 nucleotides match TRBD1. The V gene end was trimmed by 5 bases and the J gene end by 4 bases; junction bases not matched to a gene: 8. Germline CDR1 reads MGHRA; CDR2 reads YSYEKL. The CDR3 is made up of 15 amino acids.

This rearrangement joins TRBV10-2 to TRBJ2-2; a weak D match, TRBD2 (5 bases). The CDR3 spans 15 residues. The germline gives CDR1 WSHSY, CDR2 SAAADI. Trimming left V 3 bases short and J 2 bases short, with 10 bases between. The DNA of the CDR3 is TGCGCCAGCAGTGACTGGAGCGGTAACACCGGGGAGCTGTTTTTT. This translates into CASSDWSGNTGELFF.

Regarding this clone: The sample contains more than one DNA sequence encoding this CDR3. The V gene is TRBV28, the J gene TRBJ1-5, with a weak D call TRBD1 (5 bases). Germline CDR1 and CDR2: MDHEN and SYDVKM. Trimming removed 6 bases at V and 1 base at J, with 10 bases between. This CDR3 has 14 amino acids. The CDR3 bases are TGTGCCAGCAGCTTGACAGTAAGCAATCAGCCCCAGCATTTT. Protein product: CASSLTVSNQPQHF. The variable domain in full, with the rest retrieved from reference TRBV28 and TRBJ1-5, is DVKVTQSSRYLVKRTGEKVFLECVQDMDHENMFWYRQDPGLGLRLIYFSYDVKMKEKGDIPEGYSVSREKKERFSLILESASTNQTSMYLCASSLTVSNQPQHFGDGTRLSIL.